Presented here are 28 T cell receptor beta chains from one specimen sequenced in a study of blood T cell repertoires in COVID-19. Some clones are missing from TCRdb's copy, which holds only in-frame ones; the method was immunoSEQ multiplex PCR. The sample comprises about 210,000 clones, 75% to 85% of which are singletons, and roughly 13% rests with the top ten. The specimen was peripheral blood. The receptors derive from a human donor in a cohort sampled during active COVID-19.

The chain joins TRBV2 to TRBJ2-7; the match to TRBD2 covers 7 bases. Unmatched junction bases numbered 8, after V lost 5 bases and J lost 7 bases. From germline, CDR1 is SNHLY and CDR2 FYNNEI. This CDR3 has 13 residues. The CDR3 DNA reads TGTGCCAGCAGTACGGGGACTACCGGGGAGCAGTACTTC. This gives the protein CASSTGTTGEQYF. Complete variable domain (other parts from reference TRBV2 and TRBJ2-7): EPEVTQTPSHQVTQMGQEVILRCVPISNHLYFYWYRQILGQKVEFLVSFYNNEISEKSEIFDDQFSVERPDGSNFTLKIRSTKLEDSAMYFCASSTGTTGEQYFGPGTRLTVT.

The chain recombines TRBV5-5 with TRBJ1-1; tentatively, D is TRBD1 (6 bases). The CDR3 is 15 amino acids. The V end was cut by 4 bases, the J end by 1 base, with 14 bases between. CDR1 SGHKS and CDR2 YYEKEE come from the germline V gene (reference sequence). The CDR3 is CASSGGAAQNTEAFF. The CDR3 coding sequence is TGTGCCAGCAGCGGGGGGGCGGCCCAGAACACTGAAGCTTTCTTT.

DNA for the CDR3: TGTGCCAGCGCGCGGGCAGGGGACTACGAGCAGTACTTC. The encoded protein is CASARAGDYEQYF. V and J are TRBV6-6 and TRBJ2-7; possibly TRBD1 for D (6 bases). CDR3 length equals 13 residues. V was shortened by 8 bases and J by 3 bases, with 14 bases between the two germline ends. Per the germline V gene, CDR1 is MNHNY and CDR2 is SVGAGI (reference sequence).

The chain recombines TRBV5-1 with TRBJ2-7; a weak D match, TRBD1 (5 bases). This CDR3 is built from 14 residues. V gave up 4 bases and J gave up 4 bases, with 15 bases separating them. Germline CDR1 is SGHRS and CDR2 is YFSETQ. CDR3 DNA: TGCGCCAGCAGCCCAGACAGCGCACTATACGAGCAGTACTTC. This sequence encodes CASSPDSALYEQYF.

The chain is built from TRBV24-1 and TRBJ1-2; 10 positions agree with TRBD1. The CDR3 consists of 15 residues. V dropped 4 bases and J dropped 4; count of bases not matched to a gene: 5. Looked up from germline, CDR1 is KGHDR and CDR2 is SFDVKD. CDR3 coding DNA: TGTGCCACCAGTGAACCGGGACAGGGGACCTATGGCTACACCTTC. Amino acid sequence: CATSEPGQGTYGYTF.

The rearrangement uses TRBV28 and TRBJ1-6; tentative D call: TRBD1 (5 bases). Trimming removed 5 bases from V and 4 bases from J, with 18 bases in between. There are 17 residues in the CDR3. The germline V gene has CDR1 MDHEN and CDR2 SYDVKM. The CDR3 reads CASSPRTRSLYNSPLHF. As DNA, the CDR3 is TGTGCCAGCAGTCCGCGGACACGTTCACTTTATAATTCACCCCTCCACTTT.

The chain links TRBV5-1 to TRBJ2-3; 7 positions match TRBD2. Germline V lookup: CDR1 SGHRS, CDR2 YFSETQ. The CDR3 runs to 13 residues. The junction had 6 bases not matched to a gene; V was cut back by 6 bases and J by 5 bases. The CDR3, as DNA: TGCGCCAGCACCCCCGGCGGGGGAGATACGCAGTATTTT. It is translated as CASTPGGGDTQYF.

This clone showed up just a few times. The V gene is TRBV28, the J gene TRBJ1-6, with 8 bases lining up with TRBD1. The CDR3 covers 15 residues. From germline, CDR1 is MDHEN and CDR2 SYDVKM. V gave up 4 bases and J gave up 9 bases; unmatched junction bases: 8. CDR3 sequence: CASSSQGALGSPLHF. The CDR3, as DNA: TGTGCCAGCAGTTCTCAGGGGGCCCTAGGTTCACCCCTCCACTTT.

The chain uses TRBV6-1 and TRBJ2-3, with D possibly matching TRBD2 (6 bases). The V gene lost 2 bases and the J gene lost 6 bases, with 9 bases spanning the gap. The CDR3 extends over 13 amino acids. The germline CDR1 and CDR2 sequences are MNHNS and SASEGT. The CDR3: CASSESGGDTQYF. DNA of the CDR3: TGTGCCAGCAGTGAAAGTGGGGGGGATACGCAGTATTTT.

The chain has TRBV3-1 (or the pseudogene TRBV3-2) and TRBJ2-3; D might be TRBD2 (5 bases). CDR3 length: 14 residues. The V end was cut by 5 bases, the J end by 4 bases, with 13 bases between. Germline lookup yields CDR1 LGHDT and CDR2 YNNKEL (reference sequence). The CDR3 nucleotides are TGTGCCAGCAGCTCATTCACCGGGGCAGATACGCAGTATTTT. Translating it yields CASSSFTGADTQYF.

The chain has TRBV5-6 and TRBJ2-7, with no clear D. The CDR3 sequence is 14 residues long. The V gene's germline CDR1 is SGHDT and CDR2 YYEEEE. Trimming removed 2 bases from V and 5 bases from J, with 14 bases in between. The CDR3 protein is CASSLGIGADEQYF. The DNA of the CDR3 is TGTGCCAGCAGCTTAGGAATTGGAGCCGACGAGCAGTACTTC.

The chain combines TRBV27 with TRBJ2-7; a weak D match, TRBD2 (5 bases). The germline V gene has CDR1 MNHEY and CDR2 SMNVEV (reference sequence). The CDR3 covers 11 residues. The ends were cut back, 6 bases at V and 6 bases at J, with 9 bases in the middle. The CDR3 sequence: CASRGVGEQYF. The CDR3 bases are TGTGCCAGCAGGGGAGTGGGCGAGCAGTACTTC.

The chain couples TRBV6-4 to TRBJ1-5; TRBD1 is a possible D gene (5 bases). The CDR3 loop spans 16 amino acids. The V gene's germline CDR1 is MRHNA and CDR2 SNTAGT. The V end lost 7 bases, the J end lost 0 bases, and 16 bases lay between the germline ends. The chain's CDR3 is CASKMTDPYSNQPQHF. The CDR3, as DNA: TGTGCCAGCAAGATGACAGATCCCTATAGCAATCAGCCCCAGCATTTT.

The CDR3 sequence is CASSPGTISGNTIYF. The CDR3 region has the DNA TGTGCCAGCAGCCCCGGGACAATCTCTGGAAACACCATATATTTT. The chain has TRBV3-1 (or the pseudogene TRBV3-2) and TRBJ1-3; TRBD1 is a possible D gene (6 bases). V gave up 4 bases and J gave up 0 bases, with 10 bases separating them. The CDR3 is 15 amino acids. Germline CDR1 reads LGHDT; CDR2 reads YNNKEL (reference sequence).

The sample holds many counts of this clone. This chain uses TRBV24-1 with TRBJ2-7; a possible D gene is TRBD1 (6 bases). CDR3 size: 17 residues. CDR1 is KGHDR, CDR2 SFDVKD, per germline. V was shortened by 2 bases and J by 2 bases, with 18 bases between the two germline ends. The CDR3 sequence is CATSDSGATGSPYEQYF. The CDR3 bases are TGTGCCACCAGTGATTCAGGGGCGACAGGATCCCCCTACGAGCAGTACTTC.

The V call is TRBV28, the J call TRBJ2-1, with 11 bases matching TRBD1. CDR1 and CDR2 (germline): MDHEN, SYDVKM. The CDR3 sequence is 15 residues long. V trimming: 5 bases; J trimming: 4 bases; junction bases outside the gene matches: 4. This chain's CDR3 is CASSLGTGGYNEQFF. The CDR3 DNA reads as TGTGCCAGCAGTCTCGGGACAGGGGGTTACAATGAGCAGTTCTTC.

The chain uses TRBV7-6 and TRBJ2-7; D perhaps matches TRBD2 (6 bases). Trimming stripped 5 bases from V and 4 bases from J, with 12 bases between. The CDR3 has 13 residues. Germline values: CDR1 SGHVS, CDR2 FNYEAQ. Written as DNA, the CDR3 is TGTGCCAGCAGCCCCCACGGAGGGTACGAGCAGTACTTC. Residues: CASSPHGGYEQYF.

The J gene is TRBJ2-7, the V gene TRBV2; the match to TRBD1 covers 8 bases. Germline CDR1 is SNHLY and CDR2 is FYNNEI. J was trimmed by 0 bases and V by 5 bases; bases with no gene match: 6. This CDR3 has 15 residues. CDR3 residues: CASSQDRGYSYEQYF. CDR3 coding DNA: TGTGCCAGCAGTCAAGACAGGGGCTACTCCTACGAGCAGTACTTC.

This clone turned up a few times. The CDR3 is CALRTSNTGELFF. The CDR3 coding sequence is TGTGCCCTCAGGACTTCGAACACCGGGGAGCTGTTTTTT. The genes are TRBV7-9 and TRBJ2-2; D perhaps matches TRBD2 (5 bases). V gave up 11 bases and J gave up 0 bases, with 10 bases separating them. Germline assignment: CDR1 SEHNR and CDR2 FQNEAQ (reference sequence). This CDR3 region has 13 residues.

As DNA, the CDR3 is TGTGCCAGCAGTCCTAGCGGGAGGGACTCCTACAATGAGCAGTTCTTC. Translation: CASSPSGRDSYNEQFF. The J gene is TRBJ2-1, the V gene TRBV7-8, with 12 bases aligning to TRBD2. The CDR3 has 16 residues. V lost 6 bases, J lost 0 bases, and 3 bases stayed unmatched. Germline loops: CDR1 SGHVS, CDR2 FQNEAQ.

The rearrangement links TRBV6-4 to TRBJ2-1, with 8 bases that match TRBD2. The CDR3 spans 15 residues. Per germline, CDR1 MRHNA and CDR2 SNTAGT. V was pared by 0 bases and J by 9 bases, with 7 bases of the junction left unmatched. CDR3 protein: CASSDSAGGLGEQFF. The DNA of the CDR3 is TGTGCCAGCAGTGACTCCGCGGGAGGCCTGGGTGAGCAGTTCTTC.

This chain joins TRBV9 and TRBJ2-1; D is uncertain. Per the germline V gene, CDR1 is SGDLS and CDR2 is YYNGEE. This CDR3 contains 14 residues. V lost 0 bases and J lost 9, with 13 bases in between. The CDR3 bases are TGTGCCAGCAGCGTAGACTGGAGTCCGGCTGAGCAGTTCTTC. Encoded protein: CASSVDWSPAEQFF.

This chain links TRBV6-5 with TRBJ2-5; a possible D gene is TRBD2 (6 bases). Trimming removed 1 base at V and 1 base at J, with 13 bases between. Germline values: CDR1 MNHEY, CDR2 SVGAGI. The CDR3 is 16 residues long. The CDR3 spells CASSYFEAEGQETQYF. For the CDR3, the DNA is TGTGCCAGCAGTTACTTTGAGGCGGAGGGCCAAGAGACCCAGTACTTC.

This chain joins TRBV7-3 and TRBJ2-1; 8 bases are a match to TRBD2. Germline V CDR1 and CDR2: SGHTA, FQGTGA. The CDR3 spans 15 residues. With V trimmed by 4 bases and J by 1 base, 3 bases remained unmatched. CDR3 in amino acids: CASSSGGASYNEQFF. CDR3 coding DNA: TGTGCCAGCAGCTCCGGGGGGGCTTCCTACAATGAGCAGTTCTTC.

The chain combines TRBV28 with TRBJ1-2; D is possibly TRBD1 (6 bases). CDR3 length: 13 amino acids. CDR1 and CDR2 from the germline V gene are MDHEN and SYDVKM. Trimming removed 6 bases at V and 2 bases at J, with 10 bases between. The CDR3 loop is CASSPTGNYGYTF. The CDR3, as DNA: TGTGCCAGCAGCCCGACAGGAAACTATGGCTACACCTTC.

V gene TRBV9 combines with J gene TRBJ2-1; TRBD1 aligns across 9 bases. J was trimmed by 5 bases and V by 3 bases; bases with no gene match: 6. The CDR3 has 15 amino acids. Germline-derived CDR1 and CDR2 are SGDLS and YYNGEE. The CDR3 nucleotides read TGTGCCAGCAGCGCAACAGGGGGCGCACACAATGAGCAGTTCTTC. This codes for CASSATGGAHNEQFF.

CDR3 coding DNA: TGCGCCAGCAGCCAAGTTGGCGACAGGGCCAATGAGCAGTTCTTC. Translation gives CASSQVGDRANEQFF. V and J are TRBV4-3 and TRBJ2-1, with 7 positions matching TRBD1. Germline V gene sequence: CDR1 LGHNA, CDR2 YSLEER. V shed 1 base and J 6 bases; nucleotides not matched to a gene: 6. The CDR3 totals 15 residues.

V is TRBV6-5 and J is TRBJ2-3; TRBD1 might be the D (6 bases). CDR1 and CDR2 (germline): MNHEY, SVGAGI. This CDR3 is built from 14 residues. The V and J ends lost 4 bases and 1 base respectively, with 9 bases between them. The CDR3 sequence is CASSWTARTDTQYF. CDR3 DNA: TGTGCCAGCAGTTGGACAGCCCGCACAGATACGCAGTATTTT.